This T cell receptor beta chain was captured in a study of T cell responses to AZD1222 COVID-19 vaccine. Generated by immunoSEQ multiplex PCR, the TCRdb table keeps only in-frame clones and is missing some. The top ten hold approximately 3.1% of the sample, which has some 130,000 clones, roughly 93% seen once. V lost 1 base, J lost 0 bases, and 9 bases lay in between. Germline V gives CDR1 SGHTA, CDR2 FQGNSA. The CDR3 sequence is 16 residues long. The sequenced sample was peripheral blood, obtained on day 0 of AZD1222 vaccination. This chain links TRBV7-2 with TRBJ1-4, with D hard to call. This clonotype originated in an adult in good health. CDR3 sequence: CASSLGGGATNEKLFF. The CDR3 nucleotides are TGTGCCAGCAGCTTAGGAGGAGGTGCAACTAATGAAAAACTGTTTTTT.